This entry lists 17 T cell receptor beta chains sequenced from one sample in a study of T cells in Graves' hyperthyroidism and ophthalmopathy. RNA transcripts served as the template for amplifying TCR beta CDR3 regions. In the first-round RT-PCR of the TCR CDR3, the HTBI primer set was used. TCRdb reprocessed the multiplex PCR reads with MiXCR, giving one entry per CDR3 protein. The table records around 350,000 distinct CDR3 sequences, about a sixth of them present only once. Sequencing was done on a sample of blood. The receptors shown here come from a woman under 40 with Graves' hyperthyroidism that later progressed to Graves' ophthalmopathy.

This chain uses TRBV7-2 with TRBJ2-7; D is uncertain. Looked up from germline, CDR1 is SGHTA and CDR2 is FQGNSA. This CDR3 is built from 15 residues. Trimming removed 5 bases from V and 5 bases from J, with 19 bases in between. CDR3 amino acids: CASSLRLRAINEQYF. CDR3 bases: TGTGCCAGCAGCCTACGCCTAAGGGCGATTAACGAGCAGTACTTC. Drawing the rest from reference TRBV7-2 and TRBJ2-7, the complete variable domain is GAGVSQSPSNKVTEKGKDVELRCDPISGHTALYWYRQSLGQGLEFLIYFQGNSAPDKSGLPSDRFSAERTGGSVSTLTIQRTQQEDSAVYLCASSLRLRAINEQYFGPGTRLTVT.

About this clonotype: A much larger clone differs from this one at a single base, so this may be a read error. The chain couples TRBV28 to TRBJ2-7, with a possible D match to TRBD2 (6 bases). CDR3 length: 14 amino acids. The V gene lost 6 bases and the J gene lost 3 bases, with 15 bases spanning the gap. The V gene's germline CDR1 is MDHEN and CDR2 SYDVKM. CDR3 loop: CASSLRRAGYEQYF. DNA of the CDR3: TGTGCCAGCAGCCTGAGGAGGGCGGGCTACGAGCAGTACTTC.

This clonotype was counted ten times or more. The chain joins TRBV6-1 to TRBJ1-1, with 7 bases aligning to TRBD1. V was clipped by 5 bases and J by 3 bases; unmatched bases: 6. This CDR3 spans 14 amino acids. Germline CDR1 MNHNS, CDR2 SASEGT. CDR3 bases: TGTGCCAGCAGTCGCCGTACAGGGGACACTGAAGCTTTCTTT. This gives the protein CASSRRTGDTEAFF.

This clonotype was observed many times. CDR3 loop: CASSPTSGSWSKNIQYF. The CDR3, as DNA: TGTGCCAGCAGCCCCACCAGCGGGAGTTGGTCCAAAAACATTCAGTACTTC. The rearrangement links TRBV7-2 to TRBJ2-4; TRBD2 matches at 8 bases. The CDR3 is made up of 17 amino acids. With 5 bases clipped from V and 2 bases from J, the junction kept 11 bases outside the gene matches. In germline, CDR1 is SGHTA, CDR2 FQGNSA. The whole variable domain, filled in from reference TRBV7-2 and TRBJ2-4, reads GAGVSQSPSNKVTEKGKDVELRCDPISGHTALYWYRQSLGQGLEFLIYFQGNSAPDKSGLPSDRFSAERTGGSVSTLTIQRTQQEDSAVYLCASSPTSGSWSKNIQYFGAGTRLSVL.

As for this clonotype: Being one base from a much bigger clone, this may be a read error. This chain connects TRBV11-2 to TRBJ2-7; D not resolved. With 8 bases removed from V and 6 bases from J, the gap between germline ends came to 23 bases. The CDR3 sequence is 15 residues long. Germline V gene data show CDR1 as SGHAT and CDR2 as FQNNGV. The CDR3 sequence is CASGPGRWGQREQYF. DNA for the CDR3: TGTGCCAGCGGCCCAGGTCGCTGGGGTCAACGCGAGCAGTACTTC.

This clonotype was detected a few times. This rearrangement joins TRBV29-1 to TRBJ1-2; 8 positions match TRBD1. CDR1 and CDR2 from the germline V gene are SQVTM and ANQGSEA. The CDR3 extends over 13 amino acids. V trimming: 6 bases; J trimming: 5 bases; junction bases outside the gene matches: 8. CDR3 nucleotides: TGCAGCGTGGGGACAGGCCTTAGGTATGGCTACACCTTC. Amino acids: CSVGTGLRYGYTF.

This clonotype showed up many times. The rearrangement links TRBV6-2 or TRBV6-3 to TRBJ1-6; D unresolved. CDR3 length: 14 residues. V lost 5 bases, J lost 10 bases, and 15 bases lay in between. Germline assignment: CDR1 MNHEY and CDR2 SVGEGT. The CDR3 bases are TGTGCCAGCAGTCGCCTCATGGAGGGCTCACCCCTCCACTTT. As protein: CASSRLMEGSPLHF.

The rearrangement joins TRBV25-1 to TRBJ2-7, with D perhaps TRBD2 (5 bases). The CDR3 is made up of 12 amino acids. Trimming removed 1 base from V and 6 bases from J, with 7 bases in between. Germline V gives CDR1 MGHDK, CDR2 SYGVNS. Written as DNA, the CDR3 is TGTGCCAGCAGTGAATCCGGGGTCGAGCAGTACTTC. Translation gives CASSESGVEQYF.

The chain carries TRBV6-1 and TRBJ2-6; D is tentatively TRBD1 or TRBD2 (5 bases each). This CDR3 contains 17 residues. V shed 6 bases and J shed 2 bases, with 17 bases lying between them. In germline, CDR1 is MNHNS, CDR2 SASEGT. The CDR3 sequence is CASSRPARGTGANVLTF. For the CDR3, the DNA is TGTGCCAGCAGCCGACCCGCGAGGGGCACTGGGGCCAACGTCCTGACTTTC.

The chain employs TRBV7-9 and TRBJ2-7, with 10 bases aligning to TRBD2. Per the germline V gene, CDR1 is SEHNR and CDR2 is FQNEAQ (reference sequence). V dropped 3 bases and J dropped 7; count of bases not matched to a gene: 9. The CDR3 has 15 residues. In DNA, the CDR3 is TGTGCCAGCAGCTTCACCGGGACTAGCGACGGTGAGCAGTACTTC. It encodes CASSFTGTSDGEQYF.

Ten or more counts support this clonotype. CDR3 sequence reads: CASSEPRAGGTDTQYF. The CDR3 DNA is TGTGCCAGCAGTGAACCGCGGGCAGGGGGCACAGATACGCAGTATTTT. The rearrangement uses TRBV25-1 and TRBJ2-3, with D tentatively TRBD1 (6 bases). In germline, CDR1 is MGHDK, CDR2 SYGVNS. The V gene lost 2 bases and the J gene lost 1 base, with 13 bases spanning the gap. CDR3 size: 16 residues.

This clonotype was seen ten or more times. This chain connects TRBV6-1 to TRBJ2-1, with 9 bases fitting TRBD1. The V gene's germline CDR1 is MNHNS and CDR2 SASEGT. The CDR3 sequence is 15 residues long. V was clipped by 7 bases and J by 6 bases; unmatched bases: 10. The CDR3 coding sequence is TGTGCCAGCATGATCCGGAGACAGGGGGGCAATGAGCAGTTCTTC. It yields the protein CASMIRRQGGNEQFF.

For this clonotype: The junction departs from germline at one end; a sequencing error may be responsible. The chain joins TRBV5-1 to TRBJ2-3, with TRBD1 as a possible D gene (5 bases). The germline V gene has CDR1 SGHRS and CDR2 YFSETQ. The CDR3 consists of 15 residues. CDR3 protein: CASSLWQGGADTRYF. The CDR3 DNA is TGCGCCAGCAGCTTGTGGCAGGGTGGTGCAGATACGCGGTATTTT.

Many counts were recorded for this clonotype. The rearrangement joins TRBV7-9 to TRBJ1-2; unclear D gene. Germline lookup yields CDR1 SEHNR and CDR2 FQNEAQ (reference sequence). Trimming took 6 bases from V and 4 from J, leaving 15 bases between them. There are 14 residues in the CDR3. The CDR3 reads CASSYATPLYGYTF. CDR3 coding DNA: TGTGCCAGCAGTTACGCCACCCCACTCTATGGCTACACCTTC.

V is TRBV3-1 and J is TRBJ2-3; D assignment may be TRBD1 or TRBD2 (6 bases each). The CDR3 sequence is 18 residues long. V lost 0 bases, J lost 2 bases, and 18 bases lay in between. Germline loops: CDR1 LGHDT, CDR2 YNNKEL (reference sequence). The chain's CDR3 is CASSQDKMGGLPTDTQYF. CDR3 in DNA: TGTGCCAGCAGCCAAGATAAGATGGGGGGCCTACCCACAGATACGCAGTATTTT.

This clonotype was detected ten times or more. V usage is TRBV2 and J usage is TRBJ1-3; tentative D call: TRBD1 (5 bases). V shed 6 bases and J shed 0 bases, with 9 bases lying between them. This CDR3 contains 14 residues. Germline CDR1 and CDR2: SNHLY and FYNNEI. Here the CDR3 reads CASRRDSSGNTIYF. The DNA of the CDR3 is TGTGCCAGCAGAAGAGACAGCTCTGGAAACACCATATATTTT.

The genes are TRBV5-1 and TRBJ1-2; a weak D match, TRBD1 (5 bases). V lost 0 bases, J lost 0 bases, and 15 bases lay in between. The CDR3 is 17 residues long. Germline CDR1 is SGHRS and CDR2 is YFSETQ. CDR3 sequence reads: CASSLGQNPDPNYGYTF. The DNA of the CDR3 is TGCGCCAGCAGCTTGGGACAGAATCCAGACCCTAACTATGGCTACACCTTC.